This T cell receptor beta chain was obtained from a study of vaccination effects on CD4 cells after COVID-19. The wider study: Subjects were given two BNT162b2 or mRNA-1273 vaccine doses.

This clone was detected only once. The antigen remains unidentified. General study findings and limits: Vaccine-induced clones in healthy vaccinees cross-reacted with common cold coronaviruses in only 1 of 255 cases.

Ahead of sequencing, the ViraFEST assay grew antigen-specific CD4+ T cells using viral peptide pools. Researchers isolated CD4+ T cells once 9 to 11 days of culture had elapsed. Vaccinated recipients, who were negative for nucleocapsid antibodies, had no history of SARS-CoV-2 infection. Germline V gene lookup returns CDR1 MNHEY and CDR2 SMNVEV (reference sequence). This CDR3 is 14 amino acids long. V was clipped by 3 bases and J by 9 bases; unmatched bases: 4. TCRdb's table, derived via immunoSEQ multiplex PCR, lists solely in-frame clones and lacks some. The top ten clones hold approximately 8.5% of a sample with about 20,000 clones, approximately 79% of them seen once.

The sample in question was CD4+ T cells from PBMCs cultured with HCoV-NL63 spike peptides, obtained before COVID-19 vaccination. The receptor comes from a human donor who received a COVID-19 vaccine. The rearrangement joins TRBV27 to TRBJ2-1; 11 nucleotides match TRBD2. CDR3 amino acids: CASSFSGRASEQFF. The CDR3 nucleotides are TGTGCCAGCAGTTTTAGCGGGAGGGCCAGTGAGCAGTTCTTC.